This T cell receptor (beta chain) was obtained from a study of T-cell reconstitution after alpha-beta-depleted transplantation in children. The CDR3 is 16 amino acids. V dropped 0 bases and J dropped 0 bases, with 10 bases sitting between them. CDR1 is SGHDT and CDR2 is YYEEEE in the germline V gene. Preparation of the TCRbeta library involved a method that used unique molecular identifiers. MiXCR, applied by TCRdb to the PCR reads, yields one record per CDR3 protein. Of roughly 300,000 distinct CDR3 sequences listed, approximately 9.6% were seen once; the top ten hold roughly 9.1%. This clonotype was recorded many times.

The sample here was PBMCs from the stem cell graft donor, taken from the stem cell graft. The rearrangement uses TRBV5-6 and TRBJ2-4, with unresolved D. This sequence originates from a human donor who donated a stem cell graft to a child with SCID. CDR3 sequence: CASSLASLIAKNIQYF. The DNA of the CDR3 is TGTGCCAGCAGCTTGGCCAGCCTAATAGCCAAAAACATTCAGTACTTC.